This T cell receptor beta chain comes out of a study of cytomegalovirus exposure and HLA in healthy donors. Study as a whole: HLA-typed donors were the source of around 87 million unique TCRs, which an early data release held. Study-wide points: Using a false discovery rate of 0.05, a later analysis showed that 16,951 TCR beta sequences were associated with HLA alleles.

Primers: 60 Vbeta forward and 13 Jbeta reverse. The protocol was immunoSEQ multiplex PCR, while the TCRdb copy is restricted to in-frame clones and leaves out a portion. The sample consists of around 180,000 clones, roughly 87% of them appearing once. The germline V gene has CDR1 MNHEY and CDR2 SVGAGI. This CDR3 region has 14 residues. The V gene lost 6 bases and the J gene lost 10 bases, with 16 bases spanning the gap. This clone was detected only once. The antigen remains unidentified. The study sampled nominally healthy donors, though unrecorded immune exposures were likely. The V call is TRBV6-5, the J call TRBJ1-6; tentative D call: TRBD1 (5 bases). The sample was PBMCs. The clonotype originates from a girl under three years old in good health and CMV-seronegative. The CDR3 region is CASRGDLPESPLHF. DNA for the CDR3: TGTGCCAGCAGGGGGGACTTGCCGGAATCACCCCTCCACTTT.